This passage covers 21 T cell receptor beta chains from one sample sequenced in a study of shared clonotypes between healthy human individuals. Sequencing used immunoSEQ multiplex PCR; TCRdb keeps in-frame clones, though not all of them. The sample carries around 2.3 million clones, 90% to 97% recorded once. Material: naive CD4+ T cells sorted from blood. The subset denotes: CD45RA+ positively selected. The receptor source for this set is a man aged 18 to 29 in good health.

The V and J genes are TRBV5-1 and TRBJ2-5; 15 bases fit TRBD2. Germline CDR1 reads SGHRS; CDR2 reads YFSETQ. This CDR3 spans 15 amino acids. J was trimmed by 4 bases and V by 4 bases; bases with no gene match: 2. The chain's CDR3 is CASSRGLAGGETQYF. CDR3 nucleotides: TGCGCCAGCAGCCGGGGACTAGCGGGAGGAGAGACCCAGTACTTC.

J is TRBJ1-4 and V is TRBV6-6; possible D gene TRBD1, 6 bases. There are 16 residues in the CDR3. Trimming stripped 6 bases from V and 2 bases from J, with 16 bases between. Germline values: CDR1 MNHNY, CDR2 SVGAGI (reference sequence). CDR3 nucleotide sequence: TGTGCCAGCAGGGCGGGACACGGAGGTACTAATGAAAAACTGTTTTTT. Translated: CASRAGHGGTNEKLFF.

This chain links TRBV9 with TRBJ2-2, with TRBD2 as a possible D gene (6 bases). This CDR3 has 16 residues. Germline assignment: CDR1 SGDLS and CDR2 YYNGEE. The ends were cut back, 4 bases at V and 3 bases at J, with 16 bases in the middle. The CDR3 sequence: CASSLGGNDHTGELFF. The CDR3 nucleotides are TGTGCCAGCAGCCTTGGCGGGAACGATCACACCGGGGAGCTGTTTTTT.

The J gene is TRBJ1-2, the V gene TRBV2; tentatively, D is TRBD1 (5 bases). Germline loops: CDR1 SNHLY, CDR2 FYNNEI. The length of the CDR3 is 12 residues. V lost 4 bases and J 5 bases, leaving 8 bases between the germline ends. The CDR3 DNA sequence: TGTGCCAGCAGTGGAGGGGCATATGGCTACACCTTC. It specifies CASSGGAYGYTF.

V and J are TRBV28 and TRBJ1-4; D is ambiguous. Germline V gene lookup returns CDR1 MDHEN and CDR2 SYDVKM. Trimming removed 1 base at V and 3 bases at J, with 6 bases between. There are 14 residues in the CDR3. The CDR3 region is CASSLLQPNEKLFF. The CDR3 DNA reads as TGTGCCAGCAGTTTATTGCAACCTAATGAAAAACTGTTTTTT.

The chain uses TRBV6-6 and TRBJ1-2; D not resolved. This CDR3 has 13 residues. Germline CDR1 MNHNY, CDR2 SVGAGI (reference sequence). Trimming shortened V by 2 bases and J by 8 bases, and 12 bases separated the two germline ends. The CDR3 sequence is CASSYGSAGGYTF. CDR3 DNA: TGTGCCAGCAGTTACGGTTCGGCTGGCGGCTACACCTTC.

The chain joins TRBV11-2 to TRBJ2-3; D gene ambiguous. The CDR3 covers 13 residues. CDR1 and CDR2 from the germline V gene are SGHAT and FQNNGV. V shed 6 bases and J shed 0 bases, with 7 bases lying between them. CDR3: CASRGSSTDTQYF. The CDR3 DNA sequence: TGTGCCAGCAGGGGGTCAAGCACAGATACGCAGTATTTT.

The rearrangement links TRBV27 to TRBJ2-7; 7 positions agree with TRBD2. Unmatched junction bases numbered 2, after V lost 0 bases and J lost 3 bases. This CDR3 has 14 amino acids. The V gene's germline CDR1 is MNHEY and CDR2 SMNVEV (reference sequence). CDR3 region: CASSLSRGGYEQYF. CDR3 coding DNA: TGTGCCAGCAGTTTATCGCGCGGGGGCTACGAGCAGTACTTC.

As for this clone: The same CDR3 is also encoded by other DNA sequences in this sample. CDR3 sequence (DNA): TGTGCCAGTAGTGAGGGACCCAACTATGGCTACACCTTC. It is translated as CASSEGPNYGYTF. The gene calls are TRBV19 and TRBJ1-2; D may be TRBD1 (5 bases). The V gene lost 5 bases and the J gene lost 2 bases, with 9 bases spanning the gap. The CDR3 loop spans 13 amino acids. Germline CDR1 is LNHDA and CDR2 is SQIVND (reference sequence).

This chain connects TRBV10-3 to TRBJ2-7; 7 nucleotides line up with TRBD2. V trimming: 5 bases; J trimming: 2 bases; junction bases outside the gene matches: 9. This CDR3 region has 15 residues. Germline V gene lookup returns CDR1 ENHRY and CDR2 SYGVKD. In DNA form, the CDR3 reads TGTGCCATCAGTCAAGGGACTACCGCAACCTACGAGCAGTACTTC. It translates to CAISQGTTATYEQYF.

The V and J genes are TRBV6-5 and TRBJ2-7; TRBD2 aligns across 7 bases. V shed 4 bases, J shed 0 bases, and the junction held 9 bases outside the gene matches. Germline V gene lookup returns CDR1 MNHEY and CDR2 SVGAGI. The CDR3 totals 16 residues. The CDR3 loop is CASSLGSGGSSYEQYF. The CDR3 DNA reads TGTGCCAGCAGTTTGGGATCTGGCGGGAGCTCCTACGAGCAGTACTTC.

The V call is TRBV7-9, the J call TRBJ1-1, with D uncertain. From germline, CDR1 is SEHNR and CDR2 FQNEAQ (reference sequence). The CDR3 sequence is 15 residues long. V was pared by 5 bases and J by 1 base, with 14 bases between. This CDR3 reads CASSTRPAGNTEAFF. The CDR3 coding sequence is TGTGCCAGCAGCACAAGACCGGCCGGGAACACTGAAGCTTTCTTT.

This chain uses TRBV6-1 with TRBJ2-2; 8 nucleotides line up with TRBD2. CDR1 MNHNS and CDR2 SASEGT come from the germline V gene. The junction had 6 bases not matched to a gene; V was cut back by 8 bases and J by 4 bases. The CDR3 sequence is 14 residues long. The CDR3 here is CASGVAGSTGELFF. CDR3 bases: TGTGCCAGCGGTGTAGCGGGAAGCACCGGGGAGCTGTTTTTT.

The genes are TRBV6-5 and TRBJ2-3; the D is unclear. Trimming took off 7 bases at V and 2 bases at J, with 7 bases between the two ends. The CDR3 loop spans 12 amino acids. Germline assignment: CDR1 MNHEY and CDR2 SVGAGI. The CDR3 spells CASKKITDTQYF. The CDR3 DNA sequence: TGTGCCAGCAAAAAGATCACAGATACGCAGTATTTT.

The genes are TRBV10-3 and TRBJ1-5; D not resolved. The CDR3 contains 14 residues. CDR1 ENHRY and CDR2 SYGVKD come from the germline V gene. V was cut by 1 base and J by 5 bases, with 9 bases left in between. The CDR3 loop is CAISELLADQPQHF. CDR3 in DNA: TGTGCCATCAGTGAGTTATTGGCAGATCAGCCCCAGCATTTT.

Notes on this clone: Other DNA sequences in the same sample also yield this CDR3. This chain links TRBV27 with TRBJ2-7; the D gene is possibly TRBD2 (5 bases). Trimming shortened V by 3 bases and J by 0 bases, and 9 bases separated the two germline ends. The CDR3 loop spans 14 amino acids. Looked up from germline, CDR1 is MNHEY and CDR2 is SMNVEV (reference sequence). The CDR3 DNA is TGTGCCAGCAGTTTTAGGAGGAGCTCCTACGAGCAGTACTTC. This codes for CASSFRRSSYEQYF.

This chain links TRBV15 with TRBJ1-2; 11 bases fit TRBD1. The V and J ends lost 1 base and 7 bases, in that order; junction bases with no gene match: 11. The CDR3 runs 17 residues. In germline, CDR1 is LNHNV, CDR2 YYDKDF (reference sequence). CDR3 DNA sequence: TGTGCCACCAGCAGAGGGACAGGGGGCGCCTCTCTGGGTGGCTACACCTTC. This encodes CATSRGTGGASLGGYTF.

With regard to this clone: This specimen includes other DNA sequences encoding the same CDR3. The chain couples TRBV9 to TRBJ2-3; 7 nucleotides line up with TRBD2. V was pared by 0 bases and J by 1 base, with 2 bases of the junction left unmatched. The CDR3 sequence is 15 residues long. The germline CDR1 and CDR2 sequences are SGDLS and YYNGEE. CDR3 nucleotides: TGTGCCAGCAGCGTAGGAACTAGCGGCACAGATACGCAGTATTTT. Protein sequence: CASSVGTSGTDTQYF.

This chain joins TRBV5-4 and TRBJ1-2; a weak D match, TRBD1 (6 bases). Trimming took 3 bases from V and 7 from J, leaving 13 bases between them. This CDR3 comprises 13 residues. Germline V CDR1 and CDR2: SGHNT, YYREEE (reference sequence). CDR3: CASSSRGGSGYTF. DNA for the CDR3: TGTGCCAGCAGCTCCCGCGGGGGCTCTGGCTACACCTTC.

As regards this clone: The junction departs from the called germline gene at one end, perhaps through a read error. The V call is TRBV9, the J call TRBJ2-7, with 9 positions matching TRBD1. Per germline, CDR1 SGDLS and CDR2 YYNGEE. The CDR3 has 14 residues. CDR3 sequence: CASSVGDRAYERYF. The CDR3 DNA sequence: TGTGCCAGCAGCGTAGGGGACAGGGCTTACGAGCGGTACTTC.

This clone was observed once. The CDR3 DNA reads as TGTGCCAGCAGCTTCCGCGGAGGGGGAGAGACCCAGTACTTC. Translating gives CASSFRGGGETQYF. V usage is TRBV5-6 and J usage is TRBJ2-5, with D perhaps matching TRBD1 or TRBD2 (6 bases each). This CDR3 has 14 residues. The germline CDR1 and CDR2 sequences are SGHDT and YYEEEE. The V gene lost 2 bases and the J gene lost 4 bases, with 12 bases spanning the gap.